Given below is one T cell receptor (beta chain) in context. Its matching antigen is unknown. Data came from immunoSEQ multiplex PCR; TCRdb stores just in-frame clones and leaves some out. The profile covers 35,000 to 45,000 clones, with roughly nine tenths appearing a single time and around 31% taken by the ten largest. These data belong to a study of OX40 agonist ivuxolimab in advanced cancers. Study-wide context: Prior therapy, whether anti-PD-1, anti-PD-L1 or anti-CTLA-4, was allowed, and approximately 37% had some.

General study results and limits: Patients who responded partially at 0.1-3.0 mg/kg showed clonal expansion ranking among the lowest.

Germline CDR1 and CDR2: SGDLS and YYNGEE. Trimming pared 0 bases from V and 9 bases from J, leaving 7 bases between. The CDR3 loop spans 12 amino acids. Blood draws occurred at baseline, cycle 4 day 1, and cycle 7 day 1. This TCR was sampled from an adult with an advanced solid tumor such as melanoma, head and neck, liver or kidney cancer. The chain joins TRBV9 to TRBJ2-1, with D unclear. The sample in question was CD4+ or CD8+ T cells sorted from blood, obtained in a trial of the OX40 agonist ivuxolimab. The CDR3 coding sequence is TGTGCCAGCAGCGTAGTAACCAGTGAGCAGTTCTTC. This gives the protein CASSVVTSEQFF.